The 17 T cell receptor beta chains below come from one sample, sequenced in a study of blood T cells in healthy people across ages. Using a J-beta primer mix together with a sample-barcoded 5' primer, a second PCR was run for roughly 7 to 11 cycles. In TCRdb, the 5' RACE reads were re-called with MiXCR into one record per CDR3 protein. In the table there are 800,000 to 950,000 distinct CDR3 sequences, about 44% of which are singletons. Material for sequencing was blood. The receptors stem from a man aged 30-40 years in good health.

This chain uses TRBV2 with TRBJ2-3; 7 bases match TRBD2. The V gene's germline CDR1 is SNHLY and CDR2 FYNNEI. CDR3 length: 15 residues. The V segment lost 7 bases and the J segment 0 bases; nucleotides outside the gene matches: 7. CDR3 sequence: CASKSASGSTDTQYF. The CDR3 DNA follows: TGTGCCAGCAAGTCGGCTAGCGGTAGCACAGATACGCAGTATTTT.

The chain has TRBV6-2 or TRBV6-3 and TRBJ1-2; tentative D call: TRBD1 (5 bases). The CDR3 covers 13 residues. The V gene lost 5 bases and the J gene lost 2 bases, with 9 bases spanning the gap. Germline assignment: CDR1 MNHEY and CDR2 SVGEGT. This chain's CDR3 is CASSHAGNYGYTF. CDR3 bases: TGTGCCAGCAGTCACGCAGGGAACTATGGCTACACCTTC.

The chain combines TRBV20-1 with TRBJ1-1; TRBD1 matches 10 bases. The CDR3 consists of 15 residues. V was pared by 3 bases and J by 4 bases, with 8 bases of the junction left unmatched. Germline V gene lookup returns CDR1 DFQATT and CDR2 SNEGSKA (reference sequence). The DNA for the CDR3 is TGCAGTGCTAGCTTTATCGGACAGGGGGGCACTGAAGCTTTCTTT. Translating gives CSASFIGQGGTEAFF.

The chain is built from TRBV20-1 and TRBJ1-5, with D possibly being TRBD1 (6 bases). The CDR3 contains 17 residues. Germline values: CDR1 DFQATT, CDR2 SNEGSKA (reference sequence). Trimming took off 7 bases at V and 3 bases at J, with 25 bases between the two ends. The CDR3 DNA sequence: TGCAGTGTTAAGCAATACGGGGGCGCCTTTATCAATCAGCCCCAGCATTTT. Translation: CSVKQYGGAFINQPQHF.

This clonotype has just one count. V usage is TRBV6-5 and J usage is TRBJ2-3; D is perhaps TRBD1 (6 bases). Trimming shortened V by 6 bases and J by 5 bases, and 18 bases separated the two germline ends. CDR3 length equals 15 residues. Germline V gene sequence: CDR1 MNHEY, CDR2 SVGAGI. DNA for the CDR3: TGTGCCAGCAGCCGGCTGGGGGCCCTTGGAGATACGCAGTATTTT. Its protein product is CASSRLGALGDTQYF.

V is TRBV2 and J is TRBJ1-3; no clear D gene. The CDR3 contains 14 residues. The ends were cut back, 7 bases at V and 1 base at J, with 11 bases in the middle. Germline-derived CDR1 and CDR2 are SNHLY and FYNNEI. The CDR3 is CASIVGSSGNTIYF. The CDR3 bases are TGTGCCAGCATCGTAGGGAGTTCTGGAAACACCATATATTTT.

With regard to this clonotype: The junction and the germline gene differ at one end; a read error may be behind it. The chain combines TRBV6-1 with TRBJ1-2; possibly TRBD1 for D (5 bases). This CDR3 region has 15 residues. Germline V gene sequence: CDR1 MNHNS, CDR2 SASEGT. The CDR3 sequence: CASTSVYHRDYGYTF. For the CDR3, the DNA is TGTGCCAGCACCAGTGTCTACCACCGGGACTATGGTTACACCTTC.

Concerning this clonotype: Given a much more abundant clone one base away, this may be a read error. In nucleotides, the CDR3 is TGTGCCAGCAGTGTACTGGGAGGAGAGACCCAGTACTTC. Its protein is CASSVLGGETQYF. This rearrangement joins TRBV27 to TRBJ2-5; possibly TRBD2 for D (6 bases). V lost 5 bases and J 4 bases, leaving 11 bases between the germline ends. The CDR3 is 13 amino acids. Per the germline V gene, CDR1 is MNHEY and CDR2 is SMNVEV (reference sequence).

Points on this clonotype: A much larger clone lies one base from this, so it may be a read error. V gene TRBV6-2 or TRBV6-3 combines with J gene TRBJ2-6, with a possible D match to TRBD2 (6 bases). Germline V gene sequence: CDR1 MNHEY, CDR2 SVGEGT. This CDR3 is built from 15 residues. The CDR3 sequence is CASSRLDSGANVPTF. CDR3 bases: TGTGCCAGCAGCCGACTAGATTCTGGGGCCAACGTCCCGACTTTC.

This clonotype was seen a handful of times. The chain uses TRBV29-1 and TRBJ2-7, with D tentatively TRBD1 (5 bases). The length of the CDR3 is 12 residues. CDR1 and CDR2 from the germline V gene are SQVTM and ANQGSEA. Trimming took 4 bases from V and 5 from J, leaving 12 bases between them. The CDR3 here is CSVAGFTHEQYF. DNA for the CDR3: TGCAGCGTTGCAGGGTTTACCCACGAGCAGTACTTC.

This clonotype was counted at least ten times. V and J are TRBV7-2 and TRBJ2-7, with D possibly matching TRBD2 (7 bases). Germline assignment: CDR1 SGHTA and CDR2 FQGNSA. V was shortened by 0 bases and J by 2 bases, with 8 bases between the two germline ends. This CDR3 spans 14 amino acids. CDR3 residues: CASSLAGGPYEQYF. The CDR3 DNA reads as TGTGCCAGCAGCTTAGCGGGGGGGCCCTACGAGCAGTACTTC.

This clonotype was seen only a few times. The chain employs TRBV28 and TRBJ2-7; no reliable D call. Trimming removed 2 bases at V and 3 bases at J, with 8 bases between. The CDR3 is 13 amino acids. The germline V gene has CDR1 MDHEN and CDR2 SYDVKM. This CDR3 is CASSLRERYEQYF. CDR3 sequence (DNA): TGTGCCAGCAGTTTACGTGAACGCTACGAGCAGTACTTC.

The chain employs TRBV5-1 and TRBJ2-1, with D perhaps TRBD1 or TRBD2 (5 bases each). From germline, CDR1 is SGHRS and CDR2 YFSETQ. The CDR3 spans 18 residues. Trimming took 5 bases from V and 2 from J, leaving 23 bases between them. The CDR3 spells CASSTGVGEKNPYNEQFF. CDR3 nucleotide sequence: TGCGCCAGCAGTACAGGTGTCGGGGAGAAAAACCCCTACAATGAGCAGTTCTTC.

This rearrangement joins TRBV20-1 to TRBJ2-1; D might be TRBD2 (7 bases). This CDR3 is 17 amino acids long. The germline V gene has CDR1 DFQATT and CDR2 SNEGSKA (reference sequence). The V end was cut by 6 bases, the J end by 0 bases, with 21 bases between. CDR3 bases: TGCAGTGCCTGGGGGGGCAGGGCGAATAGCTCCTACAATGAGCAGTTCTTC. Residues: CSAWGGRANSSYNEQFF.

This clonotype was counted ten times or more. V and J are TRBV18 and TRBJ2-5, with D perhaps TRBD2 (5 bases). Germline assignment: CDR1 KGHSH and CDR2 LQKENI. The ends were cut back, 8 bases at V and 3 bases at J, with 13 bases in the middle. CDR3 length equals 13 residues. In nucleotides, the CDR3 is TGTGCCAGCAGCCCTGGACTGGAAGAGACCCAGTACTTC. Translation: CASSPGLEETQYF. Using reference TRBV18 and TRBJ2-5 for the parts outside the CDR3, the full variable domain is NAGVMQNPRHLVRRRGQEARLRCSPMKGHSHVYWYRQLPEEGLKFMVYLQKENIIDESGMPKERFSAEFPKEGPSILRIQQVVRGDSAAYFCASSPGLEETQYFGPGTRLLVL.

This clonotype showed up just a few times. The V and J genes are TRBV7-6 and TRBJ2-1, with D tentatively TRBD2 (6 bases). Germline-derived CDR1 and CDR2 are SGHVS and FNYEAQ. Trimming shortened V by 5 bases and J by 0 bases, and 20 bases separated the two germline ends. The CDR3 loop spans 18 amino acids. As DNA, the CDR3 is TGTGCCAGCAGCCTGCGCCCGGGACTGCTAAGCTCCTACAATGAGCAGTTCTTC. Its protein is CASSLRPGLLSSYNEQFF.

A few counts support this clonotype. The CDR3 here is CASSQDRGGAYEQYF. The CDR3 nucleotides are TGTGCCAGCAGCCAAGATCGGGGGGGAGCCTACGAGCAGTACTTC. The chain uses TRBV4-2 and TRBJ2-7; TRBD2 matches 8 bases. Germline V gene sequence: CDR1 LGHNA, CDR2 YNFKEQ. The V and J ends lost 0 bases and 2 bases, in that order; junction bases with no gene match: 3. This CDR3 has 15 residues.